These 27 T cell receptor beta chains came from one sample sequenced in a study of OX40 agonist ivuxolimab in advanced cancers. The repertoire was sequenced with immunoSEQ multiplex PCR; TCRdb's copy has only in-frame clones and lacks some. The sample records over 30,000 clones, 80% to 95% being singletons. The sample in question was CD4+ or CD8+ T cells sorted from blood, obtained in a trial of the OX40 agonist ivuxolimab. These receptors were obtained from an adult with an advanced solid tumor such as melanoma, head and neck, liver or kidney cancer.

The chain employs TRBV10-3 and TRBJ1-1; no reliable D call. V dropped 10 bases and J dropped 2 bases, with 11 bases sitting between them. The CDR3 loop spans 12 amino acids. CDR1 ENHRY and CDR2 SYGVKD come from the germline V gene. This CDR3 is CATRPGNTEAFF. CDR3 sequence (DNA): TGTGCCACAAGACCGGGAAACACTGAAGCTTTCTTT.

The rearrangement uses TRBV14 and TRBJ2-5, with 7 bases identical to TRBD2. J lost 7 bases, V lost 6 bases, and 5 bases had no gene match. The germline gives CDR1 SGHDN, CDR2 FVKESK. This CDR3 region has 12 residues. In nucleotides, the CDR3 is TGTGCCAGCAGATCCCCGGGGGGGACCCAGTACTTC. This sequence encodes CASRSPGGTQYF. Supplemented by reference TRBV14 and TRBJ2-5, the full variable domain reads EAGVTQFPSHSVIEKGQTVTLRCDPISGHDNLYWYRRVMGKEIKFLLHFVKESKQDESGMPNNRFLAERTGGTYSTLKVQPAELEDSGVYFCASRSPGGTQYFGPGTRLLVL.

The V gene is TRBV10-3, the J gene TRBJ2-2, with 8 nucleotides matching TRBD1. Germline CDR1 and CDR2: ENHRY and SYGVKD. This CDR3 is 14 amino acids long. V shed 3 bases and J 6 bases; nucleotides not matched to a gene: 3. The chain's CDR3 is CAISDRGLAGELFF. The CDR3 DNA reads as TGTGCCATCAGTGACAGGGGGCTTGCCGGGGAGCTGTTTTTT.

The chain recombines TRBV28 with TRBJ2-3; the D gene could be TRBD1 or TRBD2 (6 bases each). Germline CDR1 reads MDHEN; CDR2 reads SYDVKM. V lost 3 bases, J lost 1 base, and 14 bases lay in between. This CDR3 has 16 amino acids. The CDR3 loop reads CASSFKQGGGTDTQYF. Here the CDR3 DNA reads TGTGCCAGCAGTTTTAAACAGGGAGGTGGCACAGATACGCAGTATTTT.

The chain couples TRBV7-2 to TRBJ1-1; no clear D. The germline V and J ends were trimmed by 6 bases and 4 bases, with 21 bases remaining between them. The V gene's germline CDR1 is SGHTA and CDR2 FQGNSA. CDR3 length equals 16 residues. DNA for the CDR3: TGTGCCAGCAGACTCTCTTCGTCAGCTCCGGGCACTGAAGCTTTCTTT. Translated, it gives CASRLSSSAPGTEAFF.

This chain links TRBV2 with TRBJ1-1; D call uncertain. Germline CDR1 is SNHLY and CDR2 is FYNNEI. Trimming took off 6 bases at V and 6 bases at J, with 11 bases between the two ends. The CDR3 is 12 amino acids. The DNA of the CDR3 is TGTGCCAGCAGCCCCAGAGAGGCTGAAGCTTTCTTT. Protein product: CASSPREAEAFF. Using reference TRBV2 and TRBJ1-1 for the parts outside the CDR3, the full variable domain is EPEVTQTPSHQVTQMGQEVILRCVPISNHLYFYWYRQILGQKVEFLVSFYNNEISEKSEIFDDQFSVERPDGSNFTLKIRSTKLEDSAMYFCASSPREAEAFFGQGTRLTVV.

Here the CDR3 reads CASSPPGRGVIGYTF. The CDR3 DNA sequence: TGTGCCAGCAGTCCTCCCGGCAGGGGGGTGATTGGCTACACCTTC. The rearrangement joins TRBV6-4 to TRBJ1-2, with 7 bases aligning to TRBD1. Trimming cost V 5 bases and J 7 bases; bases outside gene matches: 13. CDR1 and CDR2 from the germline V gene are MRHNA and SNTAGT. The CDR3 has 15 amino acids.

This clone turned up a few times. The rearrangement joins TRBV13 to TRBJ2-1; no clear D. CDR1 is PRHDT, CDR2 FYEKMQ, per germline (reference sequence). This CDR3 contains 11 residues. The germline V and J ends were trimmed by 2 bases and 6 bases, with 2 bases remaining between them. This CDR3 reads CASSLLNEQFF. The CDR3 coding sequence is TGTGCCAGCAGCTTACTCAATGAGCAGTTCTTC.

The chain couples TRBV7-2 to TRBJ2-6, with D unresolved. Germline CDR1 reads SGHTA; CDR2 reads FQGNSA. This CDR3 spans 14 amino acids. The V end lost 4 bases, the J end lost 0 bases, and 4 bases lay between the germline ends. For the CDR3, the DNA is TGTGCCAGCAGCTGGGACTCTGGGGCCAACGTCCTGACTTTC. It specifies CASSWDSGANVLTF.

This chain connects TRBV28 to TRBJ2-1; TRBD2 aligns across 16 bases. Trimming at V came to 3 bases and at J to 12 bases, leaving 5 bases not matched to a gene. Germline lookup yields CDR1 MDHEN and CDR2 SYDVKM. The CDR3 is 15 residues long. The CDR3 protein is CASSLGLAGGLRQFF. In DNA, the CDR3 is TGTGCCAGCAGTTTGGGACTAGCGGGGGGGTTGAGGCAGTTCTTC.

The chain uses TRBV10-3 and TRBJ1-1; no clear D gene. Germline V lookup: CDR1 ENHRY, CDR2 SYGVKD. V dropped 5 bases and J dropped 1 base, with 11 bases sitting between them. The CDR3 consists of 14 residues. The CDR3 region is CAISTNDGNTEAFF. CDR3 DNA sequence: TGTGCCATCAGTACCAACGACGGGAACACTGAAGCTTTCTTT.

The chain links TRBV6-1 to TRBJ1-1; D may be TRBD1 (5 bases). Trimming removed 11 bases at V and 1 base at J, with 14 bases between. The germline V gene encodes CDR1 MNHNS and CDR2 SASEGT. The CDR3 is 13 amino acids. The CDR3 DNA reads TGTGCCGGGGGTGTCTTGGGGAACACTGAAGCTTTCTTT. Residues: CAGGVLGNTEAFF.

V and J are TRBV2 and TRBJ1-1; 7 nucleotides line up with TRBD1. Trimming at V came to 6 bases and at J to 11 bases, leaving 6 bases not matched to a gene. Germline V gives CDR1 SNHLY, CDR2 FYNNEI. The CDR3 runs 11 residues. This CDR3 is CASRGTVSAFF. CDR3 sequence (DNA): TGTGCCAGCAGGGGGACAGTCTCGGCTTTCTTT.

The chain employs TRBV2 and TRBJ2-5; 9 bases line up with TRBD1. This CDR3 is 15 amino acids long. Germline assignment: CDR1 SNHLY and CDR2 FYNNEI. Trimming removed 7 bases from V and 1 base from J; junction bases left unmatched: 7. This CDR3 is CASTRDRASQETQYF. The DNA for the CDR3 is TGTGCCAGCACCCGGGACAGGGCGAGCCAAGAGACCCAGTACTTC.

The chain carries TRBV20-1 and TRBJ2-1, with D uncertain. From germline, CDR1 is DFQATT and CDR2 SNEGSKA (reference sequence). V lost 5 bases to trimming and J lost 3 bases, with 5 bases between them. The CDR3 has 11 amino acids. The CDR3 loop is CSALIYNEQFF. In DNA form, the CDR3 reads TGCAGTGCTTTAATCTACAATGAGCAGTTCTTC.

V usage is TRBV21-1 and J usage is TRBJ1-1; the table's D call of TRBD1 was not tested on the DNA. TRBV21-1 has pseudogene status. This CDR3 region has 18 residues. In DNA, the CDR3 is TGTGCCAGCAGCAAGGGACAGGGGGCGCCAATTTTCTACACTGAAGCTTTCTTT. It specifies CASSKGQGAPIFYTEAFF.

The chain is built from TRBV19 and TRBJ1-1; 9 nucleotides align to TRBD1. CDR1 LNHDA and CDR2 SQIVND come from the germline V gene (reference sequence). This CDR3 spans 15 amino acids. J lost 4 bases, V lost 5 bases, and 8 bases had no gene match. This CDR3 reads CASSPSQGAVTEAFF. The CDR3 nucleotides are TGTGCCAGTAGTCCATCACAGGGGGCGGTCACTGAAGCTTTCTTT.

The rearrangement uses TRBV21-1 and TRBJ2-1; the table's D call, TRBD1, has no DNA check behind it. TRBV21-1 is a documented pseudogene. This CDR3 has 16 amino acids. The CDR3 region has the DNA TGTGCCAGCAGCACCCGGGACAGGGTTTTCTACAATGAGCAGTTCTTC. Translating it yields CASSTRDRVFYNEQFF.

The V gene is TRBV10-3, the J gene TRBJ2-5, with 10 nucleotides matching TRBD2. The trim removed 5 bases at V and 4 bases at J, leaving 4 bases unmatched. Germline V gene sequence: CDR1 ENHRY, CDR2 SYGVKD. The CDR3 is 14 residues long. The CDR3 protein is CAISRTSGLETQYF. The CDR3 bases are TGTGCCATCAGTAGGACTAGCGGTTTAGAGACCCAGTACTTC.

J is TRBJ1-5 and V is TRBV27, with 8 bases matching TRBD1. The CDR3 sequence is 15 residues long. The ends lost 2 bases at V and 3 bases at J; junction bases unmatched: 3. Germline V CDR1 and CDR2: MNHEY, SMNVEV (reference sequence). CDR3: CASSLTGGVNQPQHF. As DNA, the CDR3 is TGTGCCAGCAGTTTAACAGGGGGGGTCAATCAGCCCCAGCATTTT.

The gene calls are TRBV19 and TRBJ1-5; 9 bases fit TRBD1. This CDR3 has 13 amino acids. Per germline, CDR1 LNHDA and CDR2 SQIVND (reference sequence). J was trimmed by 7 bases and V by 5 bases; bases with no gene match: 3. CDR3 nucleotides: TGTGCCAGTAGTGGGACAGGGAGACAGCCCCAGCATTTT. Translated: CASSGTGRQPQHF.

This clone is a singleton in its sample. The chain has TRBV30 and TRBJ1-5; TRBD1 matches 7 bases. J was trimmed by 2 bases and V by 1 base; bases with no gene match: 5. The CDR3 is 15 residues long. CDR1 is GTSNPN and CDR2 is SVGIG in the germline V gene (reference sequence). CDR3 sequence reads: CAWSAGGGGNQPQHF. Here the CDR3 DNA reads TGTGCCTGGAGTGCAGGGGGGGGAGGCAATCAGCCCCAGCATTTT.

This clone was seen only once. J is TRBJ2-5 and V is TRBV30, with 10 nucleotides matching TRBD2. V shed 0 bases and J 5 bases; nucleotides not matched to a gene: 6. This CDR3 region has 15 residues. CDR1 and CDR2 from the germline V gene are GTSNPN and SVGIG (reference sequence). This CDR3 reads CAWSVTSGMGETQYF. The DNA of the CDR3 is TGTGCCTGGAGTGTAACTAGCGGGATGGGTGAGACCCAGTACTTC.

This chain uses TRBV6-5 with TRBJ2-1, with TRBD2 matching over 8 bases. The germline V gene encodes CDR1 MNHEY and CDR2 SVGAGI. The CDR3 is 14 amino acids. The junction had 5 bases not matched to a gene; V was cut back by 5 bases and J by 5 bases. In nucleotides, the CDR3 is TGTGCCAGCAGTCAGCGGGAGACTCACAATGAGCAGTTCTTC. It encodes CASSQRETHNEQFF.

The chain employs TRBV19 and TRBJ1-1; the D gene is possibly TRBD1 (5 bases). CDR1 and CDR2 from the germline V gene are LNHDA and SQIVND (reference sequence). The CDR3 is 16 amino acids. V gave up 7 bases and J gave up 0 bases, with 18 bases separating them. The CDR3 protein is CASTGHSVNMNTEAFF. CDR3 DNA: TGTGCCAGTACCGGACACAGTGTAAACATGAACACTGAAGCTTTCTTT.

The chain is built from TRBV7-8 and TRBJ2-1; 12 positions match TRBD1. J was trimmed by 6 bases and V by 3 bases; bases with no gene match: 12. The CDR3 loop spans 18 amino acids. CDR1 and CDR2 from the germline V gene are SGHVS and FQNEAQ. CDR3 sequence (DNA): TGTGCCAGCAGCTTTAGGGGGCAGGGACAGGGGGCCGGCAATGAGCAGTTCTTC. This codes for CASSFRGQGQGAGNEQFF.

J is TRBJ1-2 and V is TRBV7-2; D gene unclear. The V end was cut by 2 bases, the J end by 4 bases, with 14 bases between. The CDR3 contains 15 residues. Germline-derived CDR1 and CDR2 are SGHTA and FQGNSA. Here the CDR3 DNA reads TGTGCCAGCAGCTTATATGGCACGGAAGGCTATGGCTACACCTTC. Protein: CASSLYGTEGYGYTF.